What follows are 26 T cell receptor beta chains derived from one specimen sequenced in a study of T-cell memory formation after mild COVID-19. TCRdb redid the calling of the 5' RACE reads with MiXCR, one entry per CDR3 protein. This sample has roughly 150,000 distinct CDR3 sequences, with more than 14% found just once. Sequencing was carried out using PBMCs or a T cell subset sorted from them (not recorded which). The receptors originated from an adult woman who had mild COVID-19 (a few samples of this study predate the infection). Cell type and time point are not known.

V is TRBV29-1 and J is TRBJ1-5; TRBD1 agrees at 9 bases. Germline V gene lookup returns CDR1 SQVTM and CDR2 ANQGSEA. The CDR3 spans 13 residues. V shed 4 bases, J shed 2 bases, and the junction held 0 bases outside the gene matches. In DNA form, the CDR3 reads TGCAGCGTTGGGGACAGGGGCAATCAGCCCCAGCATTTT. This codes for CSVGDRGNQPQHF.

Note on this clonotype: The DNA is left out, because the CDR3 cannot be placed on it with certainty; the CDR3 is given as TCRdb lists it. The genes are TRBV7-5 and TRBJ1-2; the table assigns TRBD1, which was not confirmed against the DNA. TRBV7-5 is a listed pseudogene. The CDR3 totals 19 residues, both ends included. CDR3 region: CISVSEASWDRELSYGYTF.

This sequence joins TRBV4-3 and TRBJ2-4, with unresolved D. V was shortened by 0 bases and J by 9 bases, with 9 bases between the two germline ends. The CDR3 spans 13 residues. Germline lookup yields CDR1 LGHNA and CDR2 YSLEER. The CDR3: CASSQDPDGIQYF. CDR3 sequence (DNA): TGCGCCAGCAGCCAAGATCCCGACGGCATTCAGTACTTC.

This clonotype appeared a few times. DNA for the CDR3: TGTGCCAGCAGCCCCAGACCGGGGAACGAGCAGTACTTC. Translating it yields CASSPRPGNEQYF. The chain is built from TRBV3-1 and TRBJ2-7, with D possibly matching TRBD2 (5 bases). This CDR3 comprises 13 residues. From germline, CDR1 is LGHDT and CDR2 YNNKEL (reference sequence). The V end lost 4 bases, the J end lost 5 bases, and 12 bases lay between the germline ends.

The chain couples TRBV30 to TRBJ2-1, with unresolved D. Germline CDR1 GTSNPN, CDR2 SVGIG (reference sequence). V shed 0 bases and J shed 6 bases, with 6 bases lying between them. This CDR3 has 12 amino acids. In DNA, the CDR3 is TGTGCCTGGAGTGTACTTGGCAATGAGCAGTTCTTC. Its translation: CAWSVLGNEQFF.

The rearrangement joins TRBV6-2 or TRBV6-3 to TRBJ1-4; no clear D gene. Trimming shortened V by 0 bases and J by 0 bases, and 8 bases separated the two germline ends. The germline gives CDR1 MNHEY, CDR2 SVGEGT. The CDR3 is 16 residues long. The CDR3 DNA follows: TGTGCCAGCAGTTACTCTGGAAACCCAACTAATGAAAAACTGTTTTTT. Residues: CASSYSGNPTNEKLFF.

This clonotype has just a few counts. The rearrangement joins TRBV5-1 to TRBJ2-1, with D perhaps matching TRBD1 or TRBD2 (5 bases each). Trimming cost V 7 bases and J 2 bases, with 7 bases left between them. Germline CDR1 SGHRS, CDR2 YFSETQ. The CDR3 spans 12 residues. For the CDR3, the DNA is TGCGCCAGCGGGACGACCTACAATGAGCAGTTCTTC. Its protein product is CASGTTYNEQFF. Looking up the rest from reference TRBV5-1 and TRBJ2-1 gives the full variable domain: KAGVTQTPRYLIKTRGQQVTLSCSPISGHRSVSWYQQTPGQGLQFLFEYFSETQRNKGNFPGRFSGRQFSNSRSEMNVSTLELGDSALYLCASGTTYNEQFFGPGTRLTVL.

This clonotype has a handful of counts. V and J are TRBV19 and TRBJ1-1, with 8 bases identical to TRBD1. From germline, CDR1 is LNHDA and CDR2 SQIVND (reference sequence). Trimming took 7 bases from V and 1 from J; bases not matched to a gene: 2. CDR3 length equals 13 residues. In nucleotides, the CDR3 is TGTGCCAGTAAGCAGGGGGCGAACACTGAAGCTTTCTTT. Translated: CASKQGANTEAFF.

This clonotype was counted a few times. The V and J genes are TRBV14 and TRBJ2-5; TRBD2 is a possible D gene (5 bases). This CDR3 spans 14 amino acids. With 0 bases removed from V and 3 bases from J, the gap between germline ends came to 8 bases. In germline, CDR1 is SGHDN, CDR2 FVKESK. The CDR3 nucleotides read TGTGCCAGCAGCCAAGATAGGACTGAAGAGACCCAGTACTTC. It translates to CASSQDRTEETQYF.

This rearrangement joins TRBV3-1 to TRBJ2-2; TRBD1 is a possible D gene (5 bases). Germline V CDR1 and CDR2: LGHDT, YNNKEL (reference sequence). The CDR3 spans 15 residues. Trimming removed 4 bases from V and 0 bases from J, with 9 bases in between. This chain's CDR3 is CASSPTGSNTGELFF. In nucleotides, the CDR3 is TGTGCCAGCAGCCCTACAGGCTCGAACACCGGGGAGCTGTTTTTT.

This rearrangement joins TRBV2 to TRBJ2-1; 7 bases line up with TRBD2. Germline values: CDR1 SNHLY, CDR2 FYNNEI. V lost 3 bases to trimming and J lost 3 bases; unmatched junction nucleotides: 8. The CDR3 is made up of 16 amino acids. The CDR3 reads CASSDPRGVLYNEQFF. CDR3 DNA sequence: TGTGCCAGCAGTGATCCTCGGGGGGTCCTCTACAATGAGCAGTTCTTC.

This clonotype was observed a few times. The CDR3 DNA reads TGTGCCACCAGCAGCCTCCGGTCCTACGAGCAGTACTTC. It encodes CATSSLRSYEQYF. The chain combines TRBV15 with TRBJ2-7, with no clear D. V gave up 3 bases and J gave up 1 base, with 7 bases separating them. This CDR3 has 13 residues. In germline, CDR1 is LNHNV, CDR2 YYDKDF (reference sequence).

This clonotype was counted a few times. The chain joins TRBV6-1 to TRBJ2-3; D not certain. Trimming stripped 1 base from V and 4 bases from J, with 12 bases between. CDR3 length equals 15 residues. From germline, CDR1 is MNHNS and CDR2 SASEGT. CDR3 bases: TGTGCCAGCAGTGAAGGGTGGCAGTCGGCAGATACGCAGTATTTT. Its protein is CASSEGWQSADTQYF.

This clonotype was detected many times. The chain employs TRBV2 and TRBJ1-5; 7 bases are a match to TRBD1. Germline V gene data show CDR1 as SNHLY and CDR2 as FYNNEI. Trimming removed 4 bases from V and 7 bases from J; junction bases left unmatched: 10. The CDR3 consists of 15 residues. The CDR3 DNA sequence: TGTGCCAGCAGTGTAGACAGGGTAGTATACCAGCCCCAGCATTTT. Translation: CASSVDRVVYQPQHF.

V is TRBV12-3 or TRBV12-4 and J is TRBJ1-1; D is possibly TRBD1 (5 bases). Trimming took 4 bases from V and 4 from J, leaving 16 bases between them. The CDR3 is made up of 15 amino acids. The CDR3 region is CASSSMGGRSTEAFF. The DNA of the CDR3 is TGTGCCAGCAGTTCTATGGGGGGTAGGAGCACTGAAGCTTTCTTT.

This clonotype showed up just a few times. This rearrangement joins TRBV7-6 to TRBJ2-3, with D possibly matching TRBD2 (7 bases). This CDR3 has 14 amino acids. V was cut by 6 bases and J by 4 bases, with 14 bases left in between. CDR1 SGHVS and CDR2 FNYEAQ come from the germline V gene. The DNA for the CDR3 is TGTGCCAGCAGACGAGGGGGGGGCCCAGATACGCAGTATTTT. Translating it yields CASRRGGGPDTQYF.

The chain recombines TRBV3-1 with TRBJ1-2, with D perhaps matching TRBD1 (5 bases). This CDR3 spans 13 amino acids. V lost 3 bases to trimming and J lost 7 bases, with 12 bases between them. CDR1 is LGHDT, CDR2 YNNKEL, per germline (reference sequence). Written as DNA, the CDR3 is TGTGCCAGCAGCCAGCAGACAGCCTCTGGCTACACCTTC. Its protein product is CASSQQTASGYTF.

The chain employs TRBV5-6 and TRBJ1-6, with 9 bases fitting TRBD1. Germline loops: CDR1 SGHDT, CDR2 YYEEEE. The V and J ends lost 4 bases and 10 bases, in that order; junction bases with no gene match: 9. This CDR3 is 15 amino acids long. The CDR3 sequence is CASSARGQGGSPLHF. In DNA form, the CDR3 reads TGTGCCAGCAGCGCGAGGGGACAGGGTGGATCACCCCTCCACTTT.

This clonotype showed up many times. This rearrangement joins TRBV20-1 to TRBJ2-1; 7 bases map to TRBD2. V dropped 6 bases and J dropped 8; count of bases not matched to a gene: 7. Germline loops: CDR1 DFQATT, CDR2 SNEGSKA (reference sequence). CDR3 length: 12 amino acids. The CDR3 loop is CSASSGLDEQFF. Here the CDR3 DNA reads TGCAGTGCGTCTAGCGGTTTAGATGAGCAGTTCTTC.

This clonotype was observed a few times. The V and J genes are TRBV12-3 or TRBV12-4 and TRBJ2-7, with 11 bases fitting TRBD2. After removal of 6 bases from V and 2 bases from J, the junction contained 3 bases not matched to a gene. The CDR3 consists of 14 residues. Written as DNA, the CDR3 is TGTGCCAGCAGGCCGACTAGCGGGGCCTACGAGCAGTACTTC. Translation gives CASRPTSGAYEQYF.

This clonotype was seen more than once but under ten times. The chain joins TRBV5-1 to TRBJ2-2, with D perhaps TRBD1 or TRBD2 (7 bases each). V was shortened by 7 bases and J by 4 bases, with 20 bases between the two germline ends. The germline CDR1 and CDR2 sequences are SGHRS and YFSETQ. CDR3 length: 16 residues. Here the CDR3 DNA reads TGCGCCAGCCTACCCCAGGGGGGGTCCAGCACCGGGGAGCTGTTTTTT. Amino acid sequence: CASLPQGGSSTGELFF.

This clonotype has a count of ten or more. The CDR3 loop is CATSDLYEQFF. The CDR3 DNA follows: TGTGCCACCAGTGATTTATATGAGCAGTTCTTC. The chain has TRBV24-1 and TRBJ2-1; D remains ambiguous. Germline values: CDR1 KGHDR, CDR2 SFDVKD. Trimming cost V 1 base and J 8 bases, with 2 bases left between them. This CDR3 region has 11 residues.

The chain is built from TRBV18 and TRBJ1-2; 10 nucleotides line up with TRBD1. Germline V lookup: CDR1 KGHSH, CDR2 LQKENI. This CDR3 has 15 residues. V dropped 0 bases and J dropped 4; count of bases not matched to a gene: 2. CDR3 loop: CASSPPGQGSYGYTF. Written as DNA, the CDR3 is TGTGCCAGCTCACCACCGGGACAGGGGAGCTATGGCTACACCTTC.

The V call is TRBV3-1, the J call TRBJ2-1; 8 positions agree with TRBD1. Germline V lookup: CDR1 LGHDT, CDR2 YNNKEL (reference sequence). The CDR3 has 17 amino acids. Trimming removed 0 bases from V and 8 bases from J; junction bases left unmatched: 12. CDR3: CASSQDAQGAKIDEQFF. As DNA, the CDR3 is TGTGCCAGCAGCCAAGATGCGCAGGGGGCAAAAATCGATGAGCAGTTCTTC.

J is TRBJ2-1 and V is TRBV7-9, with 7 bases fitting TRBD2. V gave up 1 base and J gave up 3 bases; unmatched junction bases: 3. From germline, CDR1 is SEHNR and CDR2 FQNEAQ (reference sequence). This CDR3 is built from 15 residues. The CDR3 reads CASSLGGSYYNEQFF. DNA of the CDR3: TGTGCCAGCAGCTTAGGCGGGAGTTACTACAATGAGCAGTTCTTC. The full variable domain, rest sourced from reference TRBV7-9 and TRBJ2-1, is DTGVSQNPRHKITKRGQNVTFRCDPISEHNRLYWYRQTLGQGPEFLTYFQNEAQLEKSRLLSDRFSAERPKGSFSTLEIQRTEQGDSAMYLCASSLGGSYYNEQFFGPGTRLTVL.

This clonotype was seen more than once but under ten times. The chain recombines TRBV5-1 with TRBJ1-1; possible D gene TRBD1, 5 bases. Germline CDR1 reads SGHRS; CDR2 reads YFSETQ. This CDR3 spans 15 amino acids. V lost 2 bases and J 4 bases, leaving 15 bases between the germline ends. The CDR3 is CASSFLGPSPTEAFF. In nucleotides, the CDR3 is TGCGCCAGCAGCTTTTTGGGACCGAGTCCCACTGAAGCTTTCTTT.